The rows below give T cell receptor beta chains drawn from one sample of a study of T cells in Graves' hyperthyroidism and ophthalmopathy. Using its own MiXCR run on the multiplex PCR reads, TCRdb lists one record per CDR3 protein. The sample carries approximately 510,000 distinct CDR3 sequences, roughly 45% recorded once. The sequencing sample was made of peripheral blood or thyroid tissue (not recorded which). Receptor source: an adult woman with Graves' disease, either hyperthyroidism or ophthalmopathy (not recorded which). CDR3s include the opening cysteine and the closing phenylalanine or tryptophan. D genes are given only for firm matches. Rows may omit the clone size; those that give it use once, few, many or a size class.

j_call clone_size d_call v_call cdr3_nt cdr3_aa
TRBJ1-1 NA NA TRBV10-3 TGTGCCATCAGTAGGGACACAGGGAACACTGAAGCTTTCTTT CAISRDTGNTEAFF
TRBJ2-7 NA NA TRBV5-5 TGTGCCAGCAGCTCAGAGACAGGAAATTTCTACGAGCAGTACTTC CASSSETGNFYEQYF
TRBJ2-3 many NA TRBV2 TGTGCCAGCAGTGCCAGGGGCAACACAGATACGCAGTATTTT CASSARGNTDTQYF
TRBJ2-3 few TRBD2 TRBV29-1 TGCAGCGTACTTAGCGGGGGGACAGATACGCAGTATTTT CSVLSGGTDTQYF
TRBJ2-5 NA NA TRBV12-3/TRBV12-4 TGTGCCAGCAGTCAAGCGTCGTGGGTGGGTCAAGAGACCCAGTACTTC CASSQASWVGQETQYF
TRBJ2-7 many TRBD2 TRBV10-3 TGTGCCATCAGTGAGCCCACCGGGACTAGCGGGAGGGCCGTGGGAGACGAGCAGTACTTC CAISEPTGTSGRAVGDEQYF
TRBJ2-3 NA TRBD2 TRBV7-2 TGTGCCAGCAGCGCAAGAGGGCTAGCGGGGACCACAGATACGCAGTATTTT CASSARGLAGTTDTQYF
TRBJ1-6 many NA TRBV6-1 TGTGCCAGCAGAGTGGGGGGTGGTTCACCCCTCCACTTT CASRVGGGSPLHF
TRBJ1-1 few TRBD1 TRBV20-1 TGCAGAACCGAGAAGAGGGGGACAGGAATGAACACTGAAGCTTTCTTT CRTEKRGTGMNTEAFF
TRBJ1-1 NA NA TRBV6-1 TGTGCCAGCATAGGTAGGGCAGGGCCAGCTTTCTTT CASIGRAGPAFF
TRBJ1-6 many TRBD1 TRBV10-3 TGTGCCATCAGTGAGTCGCCGGGACAGGGTTATTCACCCCTCCACTTT CAISESPGQGYSPLHF
TRBJ2-7 NA NA TRBV29-1 TGCAGCGTTGAGACGGACAGTGCCTACGAGCAGTACTTC CSVETDSAYEQYF
TRBJ2-5 NA NA TRBV6-1 TGTGCCAGCAGTGATAAGTACGAGCAAGAGACCCAGTACTTC CASSDKYEQETQYF
TRBJ2-5 NA TRBD2 TRBV2 TGTGCCAGCAGTGCTAGGGCTAGCGGGAGTTCCCAAGAGACCCAGTACTTC CASSARASGSSQETQYF
TRBJ1-4 NA TRBD1 TRBV5-1 TGCGCCAGCAGCCAAGGGGACAGGAATGAAAAACTGTTTTTT CASSQGDRNEKLFF
TRBJ1-6 few TRBD1 TRBV7-3 TGTGCCAGCAGAGGGGACCGGGACAGTGTCTACTATAATTCACCCCTCCACTTT CASRGDRDSVYYNSPLHF
TRBJ2-5 NA NA TRBV29-1 TGCAGCGTTGAGGGTAATGCGACCCAGTACTTC CSVEGNATQYF
TRBJ1-1 many NA TRBV19 TGTGCCAGTAGTATTTCGGTCATGAACACTGAAGCTTTCTTT CASSISVMNTEAFF
TRBJ2-5 NA NA TRBV5-4 TGTGCCAGCAGCTTGGATTTACCCGACCGTGGAGAGACCCAGTACTTC CASSLDLPDRGETQYF
TRBJ1-2 NA NA TRBV7-2 TGTGCCAGCAGCCGAACTAGCGGCTACACCTTC CASSRTSGYTF
TRBJ2-7 many TRBD1 TRBV7-2 TGTGCCAGCAGCCCAACGGGACAGGGAATCGACGAGCAGTACTTC CASSPTGQGIDEQYF
TRBJ2-5 NA TRBD2 TRBV5-1 TGTGCCAGCAGCTTAGCGGGATTGGGGACCCAGTACTTC CASSLAGLGTQYF
TRBJ2-5 few NA TRBV7-9 TGTGCCAGCAGCCACCGGGACATCCAAGAGACCCAGTACTTC CASSHRDIQETQYF
TRBJ1-6 NA NA TRBV7-9 TGTGCCAGCAGCACCCAGCCAGGGGTCAGTGGATCACCCCTCCACTTT CASSTQPGVSGSPLHF
TRBJ1-1 many NA TRBV20-1 TGCAGTGCTTCTCAGGGGATATTAAAAACTGAAGCTTTCTTT CSASQGILKTEAFF
TRBJ2-3 NA NA TRBV5-1 TGCGCCAGCAGTCGGGCGTTGGGCACAGATACGCAGTATTTT CASSRALGTDTQYF
TRBJ1-4 NA NA TRBV20-1 TGCAGTGCTAGGTCTGGTGATGTCGAAAAACTGTTTTTT CSARSGDVEKLFF